This TCR beta chain is drawn from a study of response to subunit inactivated influenza vaccine. As concerns this clonotype: Its antigen is not known.

TCRdb re-called the RT-PCR reads with MiXCR, one entry per CDR3 protein. Of hundreds of thousands of distinct CDR3 sequences in the sample, around 20% were seen once. Study results and caveats: There was a suggestion from the authors that each seasonal influenza vaccination recruits few new T cells.

Material: PBMCs from blood, obtained around 5 days after vaccination. The receptor's source is a man aged 45-65 years who received an inactivated influenza vaccine.

DNA for the CDR3: TGTGCCAGCAGTTACGAGTCCGGGACATCAAGGCGGACCCAGTACTTC. Translating it yields CASSYESGTSRRTQYF. This chain uses TRBV6-5 with TRBJ2-5, with TRBD1 as a possible D gene (6 bases). V shed 2 bases and J shed 7 bases, with 20 bases lying between them. The germline V gene encodes CDR1 MNHEY and CDR2 SVGAGI. This CDR3 spans 16 amino acids.